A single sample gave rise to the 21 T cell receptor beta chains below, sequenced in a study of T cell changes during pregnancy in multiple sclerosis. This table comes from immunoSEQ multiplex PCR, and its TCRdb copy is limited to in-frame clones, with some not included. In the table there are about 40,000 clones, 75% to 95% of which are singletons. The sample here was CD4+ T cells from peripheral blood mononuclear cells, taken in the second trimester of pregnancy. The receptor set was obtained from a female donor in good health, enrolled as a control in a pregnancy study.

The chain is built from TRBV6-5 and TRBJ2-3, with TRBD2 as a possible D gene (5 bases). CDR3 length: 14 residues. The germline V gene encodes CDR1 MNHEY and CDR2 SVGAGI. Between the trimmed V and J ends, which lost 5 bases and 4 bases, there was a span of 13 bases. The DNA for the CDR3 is TGTGCCAGCAGTATAGGACTTCACTCAGATACGCAGTATTTT. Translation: CASSIGLHSDTQYF.

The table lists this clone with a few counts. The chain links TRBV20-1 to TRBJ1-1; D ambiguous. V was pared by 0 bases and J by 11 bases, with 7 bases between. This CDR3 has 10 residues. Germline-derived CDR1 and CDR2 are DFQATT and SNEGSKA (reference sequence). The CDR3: CSARDQAAFF. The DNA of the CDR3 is TGCAGTGCTAGAGATCAGGCTGCTTTCTTT.

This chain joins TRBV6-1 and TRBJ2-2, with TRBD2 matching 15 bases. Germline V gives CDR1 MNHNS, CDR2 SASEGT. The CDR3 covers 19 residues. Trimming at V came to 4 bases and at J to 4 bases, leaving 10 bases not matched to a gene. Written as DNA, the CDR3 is TGTGCCAGCAGTGGGGTAGGGACTAGCGGGGGGACCCGCACCGGGGAGCTGTTTTTT. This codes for CASSGVGTSGGTRTGELFF.

CDR3 sequence: CASSFDSSGGVYEQFF. For the CDR3, the DNA is TGTGCCAGCAGCTTCGATTCTAGCGGGGGGGTCTATGAGCAGTTCTTC. J is TRBJ2-1 and V is TRBV27, with TRBD2 matching 12 bases. Looked up from germline, CDR1 is MNHEY and CDR2 is SMNVEV (reference sequence). The V and J ends lost 6 bases and 8 bases, in that order; junction bases with no gene match: 11. This CDR3 is 16 amino acids long.

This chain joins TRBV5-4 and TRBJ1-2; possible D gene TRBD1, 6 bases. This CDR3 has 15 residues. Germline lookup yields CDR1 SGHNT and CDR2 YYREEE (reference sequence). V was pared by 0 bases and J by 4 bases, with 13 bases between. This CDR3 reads CASSLAFSGAYGYTF. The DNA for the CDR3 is TGTGCCAGCAGCTTGGCATTCTCAGGGGCCTATGGCTACACCTTC.

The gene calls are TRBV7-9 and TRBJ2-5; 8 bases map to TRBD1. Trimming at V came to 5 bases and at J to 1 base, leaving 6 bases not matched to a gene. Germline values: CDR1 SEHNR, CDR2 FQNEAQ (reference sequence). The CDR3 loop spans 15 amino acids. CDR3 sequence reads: CASSRPGQGQETQYF. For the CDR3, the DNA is TGTGCCAGCAGCCGACCTGGACAGGGCCAAGAGACCCAGTACTTC.

The chain's CDR3 is CAWRQGRYGYTF. The DNA for the CDR3 is TGTGCCTGGAGACAGGGCCGCTATGGCTACACCTTC. This chain connects TRBV30 to TRBJ1-2, with a tentative D call TRBD1 (6 bases). V gave up 3 bases and J gave up 4 bases, with 9 bases separating them. The CDR3 spans 12 residues. The germline V gene has CDR1 GTSNPN and CDR2 SVGIG (reference sequence).

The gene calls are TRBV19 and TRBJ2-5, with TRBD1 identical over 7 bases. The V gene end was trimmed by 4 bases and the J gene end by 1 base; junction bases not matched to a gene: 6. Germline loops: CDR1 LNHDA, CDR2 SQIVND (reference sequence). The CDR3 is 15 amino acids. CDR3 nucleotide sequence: TGTGCCAGTAGTAGGGACAGAGGGTCCCAAGAGACCCAGTACTTC. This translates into CASSRDRGSQETQYF.

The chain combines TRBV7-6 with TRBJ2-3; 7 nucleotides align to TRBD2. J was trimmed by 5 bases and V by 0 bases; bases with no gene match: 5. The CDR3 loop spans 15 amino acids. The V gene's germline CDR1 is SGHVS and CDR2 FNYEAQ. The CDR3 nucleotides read TGTGCCAGCAGCTTAGCGGGAGGGCTTGTAGATACGCAGTATTTT. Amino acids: CASSLAGGLVDTQYF.

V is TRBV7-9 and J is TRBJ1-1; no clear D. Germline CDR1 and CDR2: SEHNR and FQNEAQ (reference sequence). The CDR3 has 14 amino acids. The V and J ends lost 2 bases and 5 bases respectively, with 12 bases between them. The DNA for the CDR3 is TGTGCCAGCAGCTTACGCGGAGGAGGTACTGAAGCTTTCTTT. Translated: CASSLRGGGTEAFF. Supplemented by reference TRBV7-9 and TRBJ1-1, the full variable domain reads DTGVSQNPRHKITKRGQNVTFRCDPISEHNRLYWYRQTLGQGPEFLTYFQNEAQLEKSRLLSDRFSAERPKGSFSTLEIQRTEQGDSAMYLCASSLRGGGTEAFFGQGTRLTVV.

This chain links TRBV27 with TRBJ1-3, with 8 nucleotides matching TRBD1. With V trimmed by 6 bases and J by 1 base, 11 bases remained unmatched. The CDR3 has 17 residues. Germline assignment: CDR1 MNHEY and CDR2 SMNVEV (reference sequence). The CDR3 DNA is TGTGCCAGCAGATACCCCGGGACAGGAGGATCTGGAAACACCATATATTTT. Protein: CASRYPGTGGSGNTIYF.

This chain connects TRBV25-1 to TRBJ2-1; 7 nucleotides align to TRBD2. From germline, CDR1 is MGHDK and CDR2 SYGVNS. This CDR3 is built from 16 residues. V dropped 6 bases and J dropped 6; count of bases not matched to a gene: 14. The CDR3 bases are TGTGCCAGCAGCGAACTAGCGACCCACCTAGGCAATGAGCAGTTCTTC. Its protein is CASSELATHLGNEQFF.

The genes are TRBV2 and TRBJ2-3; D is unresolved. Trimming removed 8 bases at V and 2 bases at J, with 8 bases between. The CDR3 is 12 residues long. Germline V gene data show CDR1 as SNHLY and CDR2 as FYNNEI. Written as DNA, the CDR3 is TGTGCCAGCGAGCAGGCCACAGATACGCAGTATTTT. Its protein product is CASEQATDTQYF. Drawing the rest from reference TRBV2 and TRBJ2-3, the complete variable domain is EPEVTQTPSHQVTQMGQEVILRCVPISNHLYFYWYRQILGQKVEFLVSFYNNEISEKSEIFDDQFSVERPDGSNFTLKIRSTKLEDSAMYFCASEQATDTQYFGPGTRLTVL.

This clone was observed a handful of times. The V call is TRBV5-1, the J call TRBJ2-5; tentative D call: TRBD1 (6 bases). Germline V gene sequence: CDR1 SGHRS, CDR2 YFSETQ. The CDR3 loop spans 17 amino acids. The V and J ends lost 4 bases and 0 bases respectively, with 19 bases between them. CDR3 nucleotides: TGCGCCAGCAGCGTCGGTCAGGGGCCTCAGTACCAAGAGACCCAGTACTTC. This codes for CASSVGQGPQYQETQYF. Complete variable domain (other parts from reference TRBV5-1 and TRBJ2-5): KAGVTQTPRYLIKTRGQQVTLSCSPISGHRSVSWYQQTPGQGLQFLFEYFSETQRNKGNFPGRFSGRQFSNSRSEMNVSTLELGDSALYLCASSVGQGPQYQETQYFGPGTRLLVL.

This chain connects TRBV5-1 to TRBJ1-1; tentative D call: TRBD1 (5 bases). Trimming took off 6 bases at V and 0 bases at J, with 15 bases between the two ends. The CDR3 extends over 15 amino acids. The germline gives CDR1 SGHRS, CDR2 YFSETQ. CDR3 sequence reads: CASTGGGVMNTEAFF. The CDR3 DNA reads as TGCGCCAGCACCGGGGGGGGAGTCATGAACACTGAAGCTTTCTTT. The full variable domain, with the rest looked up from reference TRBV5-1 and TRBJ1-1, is KAGVTQTPRYLIKTRGQQVTLSCSPISGHRSVSWYQQTPGQGLQFLFEYFSETQRNKGNFPGRFSGRQFSNSRSEMNVSTLELGDSALYLCASTGGGVMNTEAFFGQGTRLTVV.

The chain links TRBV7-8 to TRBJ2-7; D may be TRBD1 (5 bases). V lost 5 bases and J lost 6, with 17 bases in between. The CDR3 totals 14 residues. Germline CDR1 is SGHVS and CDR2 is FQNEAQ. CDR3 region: CASSNRYPGSEQYF. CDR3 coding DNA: TGTGCCAGCAGCAACAGGTACCCCGGATCCGAGCAGTACTTC.

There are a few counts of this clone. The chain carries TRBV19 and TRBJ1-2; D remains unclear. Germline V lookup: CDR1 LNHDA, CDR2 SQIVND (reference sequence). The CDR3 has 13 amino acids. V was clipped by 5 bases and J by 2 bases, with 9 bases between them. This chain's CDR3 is CASSLSENYGYTF. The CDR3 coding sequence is TGTGCCAGTAGTCTTTCAGAAAACTATGGCTACACCTTC.

The CDR3 nucleotides are TGTGCCAGCAGCTTGACTAGCGGGACGAGGGATGAGCAGTTCTTC. It encodes CASSLTSGTRDEQFF. The chain recombines TRBV13 with TRBJ2-1; TRBD2 aligns across 11 bases. Losses at the gene ends were 3 bases for V and 8 bases for J; bases not matched to a gene: 6. From germline, CDR1 is PRHDT and CDR2 FYEKMQ (reference sequence). The CDR3 has 15 residues.

The CDR3 sequence is CASSSGWRVSGNTIYF. CDR3 bases: TGTGCCAGCAGTTCTGGGTGGCGGGTCTCTGGAAACACCATATATTTT. V and J are TRBV28 and TRBJ1-3; no firm D call. Germline CDR1 reads MDHEN; CDR2 reads SYDVKM. With 4 bases removed from V and 0 bases from J, the gap between germline ends came to 13 bases. The CDR3 has 16 amino acids.

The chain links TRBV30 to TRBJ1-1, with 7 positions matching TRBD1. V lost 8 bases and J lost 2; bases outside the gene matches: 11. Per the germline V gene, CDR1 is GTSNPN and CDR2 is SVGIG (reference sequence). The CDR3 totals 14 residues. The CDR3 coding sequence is TGTGCCGGTGACCGGGACAGCATAAACACTGAAGCTTTCTTT. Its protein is CAGDRDSINTEAFF. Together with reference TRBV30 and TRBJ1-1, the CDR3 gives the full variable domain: SQTIHQWPATLVQPVGSPLSLECTVEGTSNPNLYWYRQAAGRGLQLLFYSVGIGQISSEVPQNLSASRPQDRQFILSSKKLLLSDSGFYLCAGDRDSINTEAFFGQGTRLTVV.

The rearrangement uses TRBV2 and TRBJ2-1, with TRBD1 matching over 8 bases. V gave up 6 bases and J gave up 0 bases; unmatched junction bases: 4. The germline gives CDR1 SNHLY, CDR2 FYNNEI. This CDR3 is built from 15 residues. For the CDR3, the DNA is TGTGCCAGCAGGGACAGGGCAAGCTCCTACAATGAGCAGTTCTTC. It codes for CASRDRASSYNEQFF.